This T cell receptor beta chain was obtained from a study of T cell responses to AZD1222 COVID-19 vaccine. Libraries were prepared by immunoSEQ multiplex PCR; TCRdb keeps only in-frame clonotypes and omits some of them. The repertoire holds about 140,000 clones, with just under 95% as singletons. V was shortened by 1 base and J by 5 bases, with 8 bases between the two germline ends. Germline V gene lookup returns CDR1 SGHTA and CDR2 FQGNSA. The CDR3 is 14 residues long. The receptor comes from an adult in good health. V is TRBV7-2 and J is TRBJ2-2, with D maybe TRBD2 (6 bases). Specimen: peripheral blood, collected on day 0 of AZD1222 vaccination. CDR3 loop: CASSLEAGTGELFF. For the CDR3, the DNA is TGTGCCAGCAGCTTAGAGGCGGGGACCGGGGAGCTGTTTTTT.